This TCR beta chain was captured by sequencing in a study of blood T cell repertoires in COVID-19. On the study more broadly: Whether acute or convalescent, the COVID-19 samples came from the United States, Italy and Spain. T cells, B-cell-depleted T cells, or PBMCs provided the cDNA or gDNA that served as material.

Source study methods: Estimated nucleated cell counts came from reference gene primer amplification. Measured with immunoSEQ multiplex PCR; TCRdb has only the in-frame clones, and not every one. Clone size and V and J calls were adopted from that table, with D and trimming inferred from the DNA. The table lists roughly 76,000 clones, roughly 84% of them singletons. CDR1 is SGHVS and CDR2 is FQNEAQ in the germline V gene. The germline V and J ends were trimmed by 5 bases and 3 bases, with 14 bases remaining between them. The CDR3 loop spans 15 amino acids. The source is a woman of 80 years or more with active or convalescent COVID-19. The sequenced sample was peripheral blood. The chain is built from TRBV7-8 and TRBJ1-5; tentative D call: TRBD1 (6 bases). The CDR3 protein is CASSVMQGYNQPQHF. The CDR3 bases are TGTGCCAGCAGCGTAATGCAGGGGTACAATCAGCCCCAGCATTTT.